This paragraph covers one T cell receptor (beta chain) sequence. Its specificity is not known. This sample stems from a study of cytomegalovirus exposure and HLA in healthy donors. The CDR3 length is 15 residues. The germline V gene has CDR1 SGHNT and CDR2 YYREEE (reference sequence). V lost 4 bases, J lost 4 bases, and 7 bases stayed unmatched. Broader study findings: Reportedly, cytomegalovirus status was diagnosed with high sensitivity and specificity. V- and J-gene trimming in TCR beta was tied to a missense DCLRE1C variant by an analysis performed later.

The study ran its PCR with 60 Vbeta and 13 Jbeta primers. Repertoires were generated with immunoSEQ multiplex PCR, while TCRdb's copy carries only in-frame clones and drops some. The sample holds 95,000 to 150,000 clones, around 74% seen once. Sequenced sample: PBMCs. The gene calls are TRBV5-4 and TRBJ1-4; 7 nucleotides agree with TRBD1. The origin of this receptor is a man between 60 and 75 years old in good health and CMV-seropositive. The CDR3 reads CASSRRDSFNEKLFF. CDR3 bases: TGTGCCAGCAGCAGAAGGGACAGTTTTAATGAAAAACTGTTTTTT. The whole variable domain, filled in from reference TRBV5-4 and TRBJ1-4, reads ETGVTQSPTHLIKTRGQQVTLRCSSQSGHNTVSWYQQALGQGPQFIFQYYREEENGRGNFPPRFSGLQFPNYSSELNVNALELDDSALYLCASSRRDSFNEKLFFGSGTQLSVL.